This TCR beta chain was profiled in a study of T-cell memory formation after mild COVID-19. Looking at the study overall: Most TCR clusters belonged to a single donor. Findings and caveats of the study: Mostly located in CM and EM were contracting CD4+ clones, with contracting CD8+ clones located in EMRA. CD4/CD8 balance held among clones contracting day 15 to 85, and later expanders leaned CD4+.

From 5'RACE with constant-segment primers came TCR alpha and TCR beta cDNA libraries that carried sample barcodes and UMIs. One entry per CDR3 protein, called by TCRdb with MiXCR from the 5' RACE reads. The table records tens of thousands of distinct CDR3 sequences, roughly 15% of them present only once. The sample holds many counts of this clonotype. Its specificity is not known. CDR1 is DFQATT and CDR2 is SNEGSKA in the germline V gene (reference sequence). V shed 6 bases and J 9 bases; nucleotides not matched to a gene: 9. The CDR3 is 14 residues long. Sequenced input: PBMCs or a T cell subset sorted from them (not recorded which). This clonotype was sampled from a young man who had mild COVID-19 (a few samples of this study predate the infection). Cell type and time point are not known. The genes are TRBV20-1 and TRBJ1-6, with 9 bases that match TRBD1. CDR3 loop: CSAWTGAESSPLHF. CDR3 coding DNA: TGCAGTGCGTGGACAGGGGCCGAGAGTTCACCCCTCCACTTT.